This TCR beta chain was captured in a study of T-cell reconstitution after alpha-beta-depleted transplantation in children. This clonotype has at least ten counts. TCRbeta library preparation incorporated unique molecular identifiers. TCRdb reanalysed the PCR reads using MiXCR and keeps one entry per CDR3 protein. The sample contains over 85,000 distinct CDR3 sequences, 10% of which appear only once. This CDR3 spans 12 amino acids. Trimming pared 11 bases from V and 3 bases from J, leaving 10 bases between. The J gene is TRBJ2-2, the V gene TRBV12-3 or TRBV12-4; D is uncertain. Sequences were derived from PBMCs from the stem cell graft donor, sampled from the stem cell graft. The clonotype comes from a human donor who donated a stem cell graft to a child with acute lymphoblastic leukemia. Here the CDR3 reads CAGLSDTGELFF. The CDR3 DNA reads as TGTGCCGGATTAAGTGACACCGGGGAGCTGTTTTTT.